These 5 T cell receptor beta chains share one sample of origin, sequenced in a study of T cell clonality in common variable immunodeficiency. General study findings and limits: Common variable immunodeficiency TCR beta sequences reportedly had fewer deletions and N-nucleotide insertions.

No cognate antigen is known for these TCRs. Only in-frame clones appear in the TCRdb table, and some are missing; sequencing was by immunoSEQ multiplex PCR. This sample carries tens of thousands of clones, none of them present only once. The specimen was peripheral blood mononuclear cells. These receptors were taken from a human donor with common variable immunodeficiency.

CDR3 DNA (partial): TGTGCCAGCAGCCTACCGGGACTAGCGCTAAAAGAGACC. This translates into CASSLPGLALKET. The full CDR3 sequence reads CASSLPGLALKETQYF. V gene TRBV7-8 combines with J gene TRBJ2-5; 10 bases are a match to TRBD2. The CDR3 extends 3 residues past the end of the read, so its final part is completed from the germline J gene. The germline gives CDR1 SGHVS, CDR2 FQNEAQ. J was trimmed by 3 bases and V by 5 bases; bases with no gene match: 9. The length of the CDR3 is 16 residues. The full variable domain, rest sourced from reference TRBV7-8 and TRBJ2-5, is GAGVSQSPRYKVAKRGQDVALRCDPISGHVSLFWYQQALGQGPEFLTYFQNEAQLDKSGLPSDRFFAERPEGSVSTLKIQRTQQEDSAVYLCASSLPGLALKETQYFGPGTRLLVL.

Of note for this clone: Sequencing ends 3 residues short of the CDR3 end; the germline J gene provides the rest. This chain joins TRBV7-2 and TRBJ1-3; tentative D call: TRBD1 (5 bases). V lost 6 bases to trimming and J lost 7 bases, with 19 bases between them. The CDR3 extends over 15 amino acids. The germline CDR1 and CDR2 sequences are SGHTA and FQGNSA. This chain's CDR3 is CASSTPSRSGNTIYF. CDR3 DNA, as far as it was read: TGTGCCAGCAGTACCCCGTCGAGGTCAGGGAACACC.

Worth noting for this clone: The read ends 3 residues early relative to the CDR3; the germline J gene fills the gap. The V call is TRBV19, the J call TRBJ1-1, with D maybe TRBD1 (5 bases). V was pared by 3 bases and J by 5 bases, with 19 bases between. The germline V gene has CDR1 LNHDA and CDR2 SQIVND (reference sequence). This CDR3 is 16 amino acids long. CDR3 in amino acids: CASSMSQGGSGTEAFF. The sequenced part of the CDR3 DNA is TGTGCCAGTAGTATGTCGCAGGGTGGGAGTGGAACTGAA.

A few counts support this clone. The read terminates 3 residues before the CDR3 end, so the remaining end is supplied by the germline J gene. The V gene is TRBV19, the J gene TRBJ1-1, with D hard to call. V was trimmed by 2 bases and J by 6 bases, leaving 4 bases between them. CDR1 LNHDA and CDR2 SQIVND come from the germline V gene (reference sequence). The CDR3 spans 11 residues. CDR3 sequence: CASSISAEAFF. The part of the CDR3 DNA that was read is TGTGCCAGTAGTATATCAGCTGAA. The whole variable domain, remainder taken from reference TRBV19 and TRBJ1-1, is DGGITQSPKYLFRKEGQNVTLSCEQNLNHDAMYWYRQDPGQGLRLIYYSQIVNDFQKGDIAEGYSVSREKKESFPLTVTSAQKNPTAFYLCASSISAEAFFGQGTRLTVV.

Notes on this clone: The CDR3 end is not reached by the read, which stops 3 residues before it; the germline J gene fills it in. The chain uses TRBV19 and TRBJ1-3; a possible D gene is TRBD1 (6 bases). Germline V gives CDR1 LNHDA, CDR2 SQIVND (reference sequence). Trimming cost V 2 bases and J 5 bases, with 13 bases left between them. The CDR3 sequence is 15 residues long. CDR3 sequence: CASSIFTTGRNTIYF. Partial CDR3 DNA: TGTGCCAGTAGTATATTTACGACAGGAAGAAACACC.